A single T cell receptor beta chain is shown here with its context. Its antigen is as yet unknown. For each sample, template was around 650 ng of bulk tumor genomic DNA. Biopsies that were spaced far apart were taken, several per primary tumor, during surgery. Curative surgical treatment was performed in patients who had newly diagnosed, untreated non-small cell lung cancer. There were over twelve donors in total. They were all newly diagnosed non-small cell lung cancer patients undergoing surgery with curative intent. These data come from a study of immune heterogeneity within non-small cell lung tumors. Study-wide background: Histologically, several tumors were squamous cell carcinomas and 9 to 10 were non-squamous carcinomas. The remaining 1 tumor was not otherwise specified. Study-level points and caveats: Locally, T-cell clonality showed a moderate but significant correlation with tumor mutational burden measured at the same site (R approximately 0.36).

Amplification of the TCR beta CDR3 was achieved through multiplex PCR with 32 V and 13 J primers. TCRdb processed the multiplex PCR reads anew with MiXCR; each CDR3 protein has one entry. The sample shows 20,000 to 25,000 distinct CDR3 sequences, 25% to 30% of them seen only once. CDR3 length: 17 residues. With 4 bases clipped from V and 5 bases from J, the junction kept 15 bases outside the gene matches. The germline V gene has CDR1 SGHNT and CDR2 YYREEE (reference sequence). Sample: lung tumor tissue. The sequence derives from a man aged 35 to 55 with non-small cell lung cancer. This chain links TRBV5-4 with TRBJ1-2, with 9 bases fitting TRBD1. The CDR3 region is CASSLGLPDRGQYGYTF. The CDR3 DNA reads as TGTGCCAGCAGCCTCGGGCTTCCGGACAGGGGACAATATGGCTACACCTTC.